This TCR beta chain is drawn from a study of blood T cell repertoires in COVID-19 (dated by TCRdb to between 2020 and 2021). At the level of the whole study: Collaborator samples came from the United States, Italy and Spain and covered acute and convalescent phases of COVID-19. The repertoires were released in a freely available public database intended as a resource for research on the immune response to SARS-CoV-2. HLA class I and class II types, where available, came from metadata supplied by the sample provider rather than from assay-based typing. Sample metadata almost always included a de-identified subject ID, COVID-19 status, age in years and sex. The prospective study material was composed of cDNA or gDNA derived from T cells, B-cell-depleted T cells, or PBMCs. The dataset comprised deeply sampled blood TCRbeta repertoires from subjects exposed to, actively infected with, or recovered from COVID-19. The samples were drawn from two sources: the first 160 participants of the ongoing ImmuneRACE study, and 1,000 to 1,500 subjects contributed by 6 global collaborators.

CDR1 and CDR2, looked up from the germline V gene (reference sequence), are MNHEY and SMNVEV. There are 13 amino acids in the CDR3, from cysteine to phenylalanine inclusive. Only the CDR3 DNA stays, 39 bases, in frame from base 1. V is pruned by 8 bases and J by 3 bases, leaving 5 bases of the junction without a gene match. Paper-wide results and their limitations: Clinical and demographic metadata were provided uncurated, with the amount varying by source and participant.

TCRbeta CDR3 regions were amplified from genomic DNA by means of the immunoSEQ Assay, a bias-controlled multiplex PCR. Processing in the source paper ran as follows. Nucleated cell counts per sample were estimated from amplification of reference gene primers within the assay. Sequence reads were collapsed and filtered to measure the absolute abundance of every unique TCRbeta CDR3 rearrangement. For each sample, productive Simpson clonality was calculated by taking the square root of Simpson's diversity index across productive rearrangements. TCRdb holds this immuneACCESS table with in-frame rearrangements only. Some clones are missing; in checked studies, unresolved V genes explain under half, and the rest has no known cause. V, J and clone size derive from that table, while D and trimming were established from the DNA sequence. The sample table contains 200,000 to 300,000 clones; only one count was recorded for around 90% of them. Around 0.86% of the sample is held by the ten biggest clonotypes.

One collaborating source in Seattle enrolled patients while the patients were actively infected and followed the patients over time throughout the course of disease. The collaborating institutions used their own protocols to collect whole blood in K2EDTA tubes. For TCRbeta analysis, collaborators shipped samples as frozen whole blood, isolated PBMCs, or DNA extracted from either of those sample types. For this clone: The antigen this receptor binds is unknown. No much larger clonotype is one base removed from it; base qualities were not supplied.

The sequencing sample was made of peripheral blood. This clonotype was obtained from a man aged 25-40 years with COVID-19, enrolled during active disease. The sequence is built from TRBV27 and TRBJ1-2; TRBD1 agrees with 8 junctional bases. The DNA is TGTGCCAGCGGACAGGGATTTGACTATGGCTACACCTTC. It is translated as CASGQGFDYGYTF.